The T cell receptor (beta chain) described here comes from a study of cytomegalovirus exposure and HLA in healthy donors. Study-wide results and limits: Some TCR beta chains (approximately 180 of them) were listed as cytomegalovirus-associated. For cytomegalovirus status, the classifier reportedly gave diagnoses with high specificity and sensitivity.

Deletions cut 3 bases from V and 0 bases from J, with 9 bases between. This CDR3 contains 15 residues. Germline V CDR1 and CDR2: MGHDK, SYGVNS. A note on this clone: The antigen remains unidentified.

Method: immunoSEQ multiplex PCR; TCRdb's copy keeps in-frame clones and lacks some. The sample includes about 120,000 clones, around 96% of them seen just once. The donors were members of the validation cohort, which comprised 120 subjects and was separate from the first cohort of 600 to 800 subjects. The chain joins TRBV25-1 to TRBJ1-5, with D hard to call. This TCR derives from a man aged 18 to 35 in good health and CMV-seronegative. Sequenced material: PBMCs. The CDR3 is CASSDGAYSNQPQHF. The CDR3 DNA reads as TGTGCCAGCAGTGACGGTGCGTATAGCAATCAGCCCCAGCATTTT.